The present TCR beta chain was sequenced within a study of CD8 T cells in Susac syndrome (dated by TCRdb to between 2018 and 2020). Regarding the study in general: Among the sequenced Susac syndrome patients, over five had clinically active disease and about eight were in clinical remission. At blood withdrawal, Susac syndrome patients were therapy-naive, treated with corticosteroids (with IVIg additionally given to some), or treated with IVIg alone. Repertoire sequencing was used to test whether CD8+ T cell activation and differentiation in Susac syndrome was antigen driven.

At the junction V is shortened by 8 bases and J by 5 bases, with 10 bases in between. The germline V gene gives CDR1 as MDHEN and CDR2 as SYDVKM. Spanning cysteine to phenylalanine, the CDR3 consists of 13 amino acids. The sequence is cut down to CDR3 DNA, 39 bases in frame from base 1. RNA was extracted using the RNeasy kit, and about 0.45 to 1 microgram was reverse transcribed with random hexamers. TCR beta CDR3 regions were amplified with the immunoSEQ multiplex PCR assay covering 54 Vbeta and 13 Jbeta segments. Bias from PCR amplification was corrected by using a synthetic template baseline for primer optimization and for computational correction. Processing in the source paper ran as follows. Only productive sequences were kept, with reads annotated to V, D and J genes according to IMGT and analyzed in immunoSEQ Analyzer. To calculate clonality, Shannon entropy was normalized by log2 of the number of productive unique sequences and then subtracted from one. Public and private clones were assessed among the 100 most prevalent clones of each patient and control. Clones were defined as Susac-specific when absent from the healthy and MS cohorts, from 1,000 to 1,100 published viral clones and from other ImmuneACCESS disease sequences. TCRdb reanalyzed the raw reads on its own, using fastp at Q25 for trimming and MiXCR for clone calling, and kept in-frame beta chains. Rows with a matching CDR3 protein are joined into one entry that keeps the most common DNA and genes. Clone size and V and J calls follow TCRdb, not the original study. This sample has about 160,000 distinct CDR3 sequences in its table, and approximately 95% of those were observed once. 0.095% to 0.15% of the sample rests with the top ten.

Notes on this clonotype: The clone's antigen remains unknown. Per-nucleotide qualities are absent, and no much larger clonotype sits a single base away.

Results and caveats for the whole study, not just this receptor: In the CD4+ T cell repertoire of Susac syndrome patients, clonal expansion was not detected. The number of individuals in the TCR sequencing and HLA analysis was acknowledged as relatively small.

Peripheral blood CD8+ and CD4+ T cells from healthy donors, Susac syndrome patients and multiple sclerosis patients were profiled using high-throughput TCR beta sequencing. The Susac syndrome patients fulfilled recently defined diagnostic criteria for definite or probable disease. CD8+ TEMRA cells were enriched by FACS, while bulk CD8+ and CD4+ T cells were purified by magnetic negative isolation. Blood was collected in EDTA tubes and processed within 24 hours, with PBMCs isolated through density gradient centrifugation. PBMCs destined for TCR sequencing were cryopreserved in liquid nitrogen and later thawed in a 37 °C water bath. A purity of at least 90% was achieved for sorted or isolated CD4+, CD8+ and CD8+ TEMRA cells.

The chain links TRBV28 with TRBJ1-6; the D gene cannot be named for sure. Sequencing used CD4+ T cells from PBMCs. This TCR was recovered from a human donor with Susac syndrome. CDR3 reads: CASLGDNNSPLHF. The nucleotide sequence is TGTGCCAGCTTAGGTGACAATAATTCACCCCTCCACTTT.